This TCR beta chain stems from a study of blood T cell repertoires in COVID-19. TCRdb keeps only in-frame clones here, not all; method: immunoSEQ multiplex PCR. The sample carries under 300,000 clones, 70% to 90% recorded once. The CDR3 has 15 amino acids. V gave up 4 bases and J gave up 0 bases, with 13 bases separating them. The germline gives CDR1 SGHRS, CDR2 YFSETQ. Participant ages covered about 18 to 90 years across 25 or so US areas. The source of this sequence is a woman between 45 and 65 years old who had been exposed to COVID-19. The chain employs TRBV5-1 and TRBJ1-2, with unresolved D. Source material: PBMCs or T cells enriched from blood (not recorded which). As DNA, the CDR3 is TGCGCCAGCAGCCCCGCCACGGAGACTAACTATGGCTACACCTTC. Amino acid sequence: CASSPATETNYGYTF.